This T cell receptor beta chain was observed in a study of radiotherapy plus CTLA-4 blockade in lung cancer. Study observations and caveats: Subsequent to radiotherapy plus ipilimumab, tumor-derived TCR clones underwent expansion in blood.

Germline loops: CDR1 SQVTM, CDR2 ANQGSEA. This CDR3 region has 12 residues. With 5 bases clipped from V and 7 bases from J, the junction kept 5 bases outside the gene matches. For this clone: Its antigen is currently unknown.

The table came from immunoSEQ multiplex PCR; TCRdb's copy has only in-frame clones and leaves some out. The sample holds about 88,000 clones, 72% seen once. The clonotype originates from a human donor with non-small cell lung cancer that progressed on radiotherapy plus ipilimumab. The gene calls are TRBV29-1 and TRBJ1-2; TRBD1 agrees at 9 bases. This specimen was peripheral blood, taken from a patient treated with radiotherapy plus ipilimumab. The CDR3 region has the DNA TGCAGCGTTCGGGACAGGGACCGTGGCTACACCTTC. Protein sequence: CSVRDRDRGYTF. The variable domain in full, completed from reference TRBV29-1 and TRBJ1-2, reads SAVISQKPSRDICQRGTSLTIQCQVDSQVTMMFWYRQQPGQSLTLIATANQGSEATYESGFVIDKFPISRPNLTFSTLTVSNMSPEDSSIYLCSVRDRDRGYTFGSGTRLTVV.